The subject of this entry is one T cell receptor (beta chain). No cognate antigen has been identified for it. The library was obtained by the immunoSEQ multiplex PCR assay. A mixture of 60 forward primers for TCR Vbeta segments and 13 reverse primers for TCR Jbeta segments was used in the multiplex PCR. Amplification of the CDR3 region of rearranged TCR beta genes was performed with a multiplex PCR assay on genomic DNA. The amplified TCR beta libraries were sequenced on the Illumina HiSeq System as 87-base-pair reads. As for the original processing: Across the 700 or so repertoires, a later analysis counted tens of millions of unique TCR beta chains, some 11 million of which were shared by at least two donors. Raw reads were error-corrected and collapsed into unique sequences with a nearest-neighbor algorithm that merged closely related sequences to remove PCR and sequencing errors. CDR3 sequences were aligned to IMGT reference sequences to assign V, D and J gene segments. For a sequence to be retained, at least a six-nucleotide match to both a V gene segment and a J gene segment was required. A rearrangement counted as productive if the CDR3 had no stop codons and remained in frame with V and J, and every other rearrangement counted as non-productive. Following IMGT convention, CDR3 was defined as the stretch from the second conserved V-encoded cysteine up to the conserved J-encoded phenylalanine. Sequences without an unambiguous match to a single V gene segment were excluded from the earlier analysis of 500 to 700 of the donors. An earlier analysis of a few hundred of the donors classified V segments as functional when productive rearrangements were above 56.7% and as segregating when the standard deviation between donors was above 5%. A statistical classification framework was built for diagnosing cytomegalovirus status from the catalog of TCR beta chain sequences. In a later analysis, TCR nucleotide sequences were compared against IMGT/GENE-DB human TR gene sequences so that V and J genes could be assigned. The TCRdist pipeline was used in a later analysis to assign CDR3 sequences and most-parsimonious VDJ recombination scenarios. In a later analysis, each TCR beta chain was defined by its CDR3 amino acid sequence together with its V-gene family, and reads lacking a unique V-gene family were excluded. In a later analysis, 450 to 600 highly shared, low-generation-probability nucleotide sequences were removed to address suspected cross-contamination and a sequencing artifact. In a later analysis, a clonal expansion index for each public chain was calculated from normalized within-repertoire ranks of inferred template counts. A later analysis computed generation probabilities with a VDJ recombination model fitted to out-of-frame rearrangements, and checked the results against IGoR. A later analysis scored TCR-TCR, TCR-HLA and TCR-CMV co-occurrence with hypergeometric tests, applying a repertoire-size bias correction to TCR pairs. In a later analysis, false discovery rates were estimated by permuting HLA or CMV assignments 20 times. A later analysis grouped co-occurring TCRs with DBSCAN, adding TCRdist sequence similarity when clustering within HLA-allele-positive subsets. Repertoires with fewer than 30,000 or more than 120,000 public chains, plus five repertoires with anomalous nucleotide sharing, were excluded from co-occurrence clustering. As stored in TCRdb, this immuneACCESS dataset retains in-frame rearrangements with V and J assigned. A fraction of the clones does not appear; measured against another copy, unresolved V genes explain less than half of the discrepancy, and the remainder lacks a known reason. That table is the source of V, J and clone size, and D and trimming were worked out from the DNA. The sample has under 130,000 clones on record. Of the sample, about 3% falls within the top ten clones.

CDR1 and CDR2 are read off the germline V gene as SGHRS and YFSETQ. The CDR3 measures 14 amino acids from cysteine to phenylalanine. CDR3 DNA is the only sequence kept; it has 42 bases, read in frame from the first base. V lost 4 bases and J lost 7 bases, and the count of bases not matched to a germline gene is 5. This entry belongs to a study of cytomegalovirus exposure and HLA in healthy donors (dated by TCRdb to the late 2010s). With regard to the full study: In an earlier analysis of roughly 500 of the donors, under 300 Gb of sequence data and about 110 million unique TCR beta sequences from approximately 180 million T cells were reported. The later analysis used no new phenotypic data to find candidate immune exposures, relying instead on TCR beta sequences and their occurrence across donors. A later analysis re-examined previously published TCR beta repertoires from over 500 donors and added high-resolution HLA genotyping to investigate patterns of TCR occurrence. Several DR-DQ haplotypes were handled as single units for association and clustering because linkage in the cohort was strong. The study profiled the T cell repertoires of 550 to 700 subjects by immunosequencing and related them to cytomegalovirus serostatus. The number of donors typed differed by locus, with about 629-630 for A, B, C, DRB1 and DQB1, 522 for DQA1, 606 for DPA1, and 400 to 490 for DPB1. In a later genetic analysis, genome-wide SNP genotypes for about 60% of the 666 donors were used, and that subset was treated as a discovery cohort. Class I and class II HLA loci were covered by the typing at four-digit resolution. An early release that covered around 590 HLA-typed donors contained about 300 gigabases of sequencing data and tens of millions of unique TCR sequences. Of the roughly 390 genotyped donors, 80% to 90% were placed in the genetic ancestry cluster associated with self-reported Caucasian donors. Donor age, sex, ethnicity and CMV serostatus were compiled alongside the repertoire data. Every repertoire in the discovery cohort had been generated on one and the same sequencing platform. A separate validation cohort of over a hundred different subjects was used in addition to the approximately 670-subject first cohort. Across around 400 genotyped donors of the cohort, an average of about 220,000 unique TCR beta nucleotide sequences per donor were sequenced, and roughly a sixth of those sequences were non-productive. The study was designed to test whether signatures of past pathogen exposure could be identified by cataloging public T cell receptors. The study combined high-throughput TCR immunosequencing, statistical association of individual TCRs with disease status, and machine learning to predict cytomegalovirus infection status. To decide whether each TCR beta V gene segment behaved as functional or pseudogenic, an earlier analysis of nearly 600 of the donors relied on high-throughput TCR beta sequencing.

The cohort was made up of 650 to 700 healthy bone marrow donors. At the time of sampling, every cohort member was nominally healthy, though immune exposures that went unrecorded were likely present. The donor was CMV seronegative and belonged to the group of more than 300 seronegative cohort members. A peripheral blood sample was provided by each donor, and peripheral blood mononuclear cells were used for TCR beta sequencing. Genomic DNA was extracted from the blood cell samples with the Qiagen DNeasy Blood Extraction Kit. Overall study results and their limits: Correlated functional status among segregating V segments might reflect linkage disequilibrium, but an unknown experimental factor could not be ruled out. Most TCR sequences were seen in very few donors, while some public TCRs were found in many individuals. A later analysis found that HLA-associated TCR beta chains were more clonally expanded and had lower generation probabilities than equally common non-associated chains. In the study, around 150 TCR beta chains were listed as associated with cytomegalovirus. Because HLA typing was missing for some donors at each locus, association tests included only the typed subset. According to a later analysis, TCR association rates differed among HLA loci, with DRB1 alleles showing the most associated TCRs and HLA-C alleles showing the fewest. Cytomegalovirus status was reported to be diagnosed by the classifier with high specificity and sensitivity in both the original and validation cohorts. At a false discovery rate of 0.05, a later analysis linked roughly 17,000 TCR beta sequences to specific HLA alleles. In this cohort, only TCR beta chains were sequenced, and detectable features were limited by the absence of alpha or paired-chain data. According to a later analysis, parvovirus B19, influenza, CMV and Epstein-Barr virus appeared linked to several top co-occurrence clusters. Compared with the 666-donor mean, donors in an Asian-associated ancestry cluster had fewer N-insertions in productive TCRs, according to a later genetic analysis. A few of the identified cytomegalovirus-associated TCR beta chains were confirmed in vitro to be specific for cytomegalovirus antigens. Presence/absence analyses assumed roughly uniform sequencing depth across donors, an assumption that may not hold. A further reported finding was that TCR beta sequences accurately predicted the HLA-A and HLA-B alleles for most subjects in the first cohort. For the cohort, immune exposure information was limited to CMV serostatus. Assigning TCR associations to individual alleles was difficult when HLA alleles, especially DR and DQ, strongly co-occurred. A group of highly shared sequence variants was considered likely to be a technical artifact of the sequencing pipeline. Because counts were too low, roughly 17 rarely observed V segments, including chromosome 9 orphons, were left out of the earlier analysis of 500 to 750 of the donors. The authors suggested that the approach could potentially be generalized to other disease states and immunological phenotypes. In a later analysis, most CMV-associated TCR beta chains were found to appear HLA-restricted, with HLA associations seemingly driven largely by CMV exposure. An association between a missense DCLRE1C variant and V-gene and J-gene trimming of TCR beta chains was found in a later genetic analysis and replicated in an independent cohort. The 87-base-pair reads could not distinguish some IMGT-functional V segments, including TRBV6-2 and TRBV6-3, so those segments were excluded. In an earlier analysis of approximately 590 of the donors, most TCR beta V segments were observed in productive rearrangements about 90% or about 30% of the time, broadly matching IMGT annotations.

The specimen was PBMCs. This chain joins TRBV5-1 to TRBJ2-1; TRBD1 matches 10 bases in the middle. The TCR sequence derives from a man aged 35-49 years in good health and CMV-seronegative. The sequence in DNA is TGCGCCAGCAGCACTTCGGACAGGGGGAATGAGCAGTTCTTC. Translated, it reads CASSTSDRGNEQFF.